Below, 9 T cell receptor beta chains from the same sample are listed, as sequenced in a study of cytomegalovirus exposure and HLA in healthy donors. A multiplex PCR was run with 60 Vbeta primers and 13 Jbeta primers. Some clones are missing from TCRdb's copy, which holds only in-frame ones; the method was immunoSEQ multiplex PCR. Of about 250,000 clones in the sample, under 80% were seen once. The source material was PBMCs. Receptors were obtained from a female donor in good health and CMV-seronegative.

This chain joins TRBV5-6 and TRBJ2-5, with 9 bases that match TRBD2. This CDR3 comprises 17 residues. From germline, CDR1 is SGHDT and CDR2 YYEEEE. V shed 6 bases and J 5 bases; nucleotides not matched to a gene: 17. CDR3 sequence (DNA): TGTGCCAGCAACTTATTGGGTAGCGGGAGTGACGGGGAGACCCAGTACTTC. It specifies CASNLLGSGSDGETQYF. Variable domain in full (rest from reference TRBV5-6 and TRBJ2-5): DAGVTQSPTHLIKTRGQQVTLRCSPKSGHDTVSWYQQALGQGPQFIFQYYEEEERQRGNFPDRFSGHQFPNYSSELNVNALLLGDSALYLCASNLLGSGSDGETQYFGPGTRLLVL.

This clone was seen a single time. The chain uses TRBV19 and TRBJ2-5, with D possibly TRBD2 on 5 matching bases. The length of the CDR3 is 13 residues. The germline V gene encodes CDR1 LNHDA and CDR2 SQIVND (reference sequence). V lost 3 bases to trimming and J lost 4 bases, with 9 bases between them. The CDR3 loop reads CASSILDSETQYF. For the CDR3, the DNA is TGTGCCAGTAGTATCTTGGACTCAGAGACCCAGTACTTC.

This clone occurred a few times. The V and J genes are TRBV25-1 and TRBJ2-3; 7 nucleotides align to TRBD1. In germline, CDR1 is MGHDK, CDR2 SYGVNS. Trimming at V came to 1 base and at J to 1 base, leaving 11 bases not matched to a gene. The CDR3 contains 18 residues. CDR3 DNA sequence: TGTGCCAGCAGTGAATTAGGTGGCAGGGGGTCAGGCACAGATACGCAGTATTTT. It yields the protein CASSELGGRGSGTDTQYF.

This clone was recorded only once. The J gene is TRBJ2-7, the V gene TRBV14, with 7 bases fitting TRBD1. The germline CDR1 and CDR2 sequences are SGHDN and FVKESK. This CDR3 contains 15 residues. With 4 bases clipped from V and 2 bases from J, the junction kept 8 bases outside the gene matches. The CDR3 sequence: CASSLSGQATYEQYF. As DNA, the CDR3 is TGTGCCAGCAGCCTCTCCGGACAGGCGACCTACGAGCAGTACTTC.

This clone has only one observation. The rearrangement links TRBV6-1 to TRBJ1-1; D gene unclear. In germline, CDR1 is MNHNS, CDR2 SASEGT. The CDR3 runs 11 residues. V dropped 4 bases and J dropped 8 bases, with 8 bases sitting between them. CDR3 nucleotides: TGTGCCAGCAGTGGTCTAGCGGAAGCTTTCTTT. Its protein product is CASSGLAEAFF.

This clone was found a few times. The chain couples TRBV5-6 to TRBJ2-5; D is possibly TRBD1 (6 bases). Germline CDR1 is SGHDT and CDR2 is YYEEEE. V dropped 4 bases and J dropped 1 base, with 14 bases sitting between them. CDR3 size: 15 residues. As DNA, the CDR3 is TGTGCCAGCAGCCCCCCGGGACACCTCCAAGAGACCCAGTACTTC. Protein product: CASSPPGHLQETQYF.

In DNA, the CDR3 is TGCGCCAGCAGCGCAAGCGGGAGAGGCGACGAGCAGTACTTC. Protein product: CASSASGRGDEQYF. V and J are TRBV5-1 and TRBJ2-7; TRBD2 agrees at 8 bases. The CDR3 loop spans 14 amino acids. Germline trimming cut 4 bases from V and 5 bases from J; bases unmatched to any gene: 8. From germline, CDR1 is SGHRS and CDR2 YFSETQ. The whole variable domain, remainder taken from reference TRBV5-1 and TRBJ2-7, is KAGVTQTPRYLIKTRGQQVTLSCSPISGHRSVSWYQQTPGQGLQFLFEYFSETQRNKGNFPGRFSGRQFSNSRSEMNVSTLELGDSALYLCASSASGRGDEQYFGPGTRLTVT.

The V gene is TRBV5-1, the J gene TRBJ2-1, with 11 bases lining up with TRBD2. The junction had 5 bases not matched to a gene; V was cut back by 2 bases and J by 7 bases. This CDR3 region has 15 residues. Germline V gene lookup returns CDR1 SGHRS and CDR2 YFSETQ. The CDR3 loop is CASSLLAGVGNEQFF. For the CDR3, the DNA is TGCGCCAGCAGCTTACTAGCGGGAGTTGGGAATGAGCAGTTCTTC.

The rearrangement uses TRBV7-9 and TRBJ2-5; the D is unclear. The V gene lost 2 bases and the J gene lost 2 bases, with 9 bases spanning the gap. Per germline, CDR1 SEHNR and CDR2 FQNEAQ (reference sequence). The CDR3 loop spans 14 amino acids. In nucleotides, the CDR3 is TGTGCCAGCAGCTTACGTGGGCCGCAAGAGACCCAGTACTTC. Translating gives CASSLRGPQETQYF.